The T cell receptor (beta chain) under discussion was sequenced for a study of monozygotic twins with inflammatory bowel disease. Both the TCRalpha cDNA and the TCRbeta cDNA were taken through two nested PCRs, lasting 16 and 9 cycles. TCRdb reprocessed the 5' RACE reads and reports one entry per CDR3 protein, with no DNA. The table lists approximately 150,000 distinct CDR3 sequences. The CDR3 runs 16 residues. The V gene's germline CDR1 is MDHEN and CDR2 SYDVKM. The sample comprised blood. The V gene is TRBV28, the J gene TRBJ2-3; no DNA is available, so the TRBD2 call from TCRdb remains unchecked. The TCR was taken from a human donor with ulcerative colitis or Crohn's disease, or a healthy co-twin of an affected twin (not recorded which). Here the CDR3 reads CASSGAAETSTDTQYF. The full variable domain, completed using reference TRBV28 and TRBJ2-3, is DVKVTQSSRYLVKRTGEKVFLECVQDMDHENMFWYRQDPGLGLRLIYFSYDVKMKEKGDIPEGYSVSREKKERFSLILESASTNQTSMYLCASSGAAETSTDTQYFGPGTRLTVL.